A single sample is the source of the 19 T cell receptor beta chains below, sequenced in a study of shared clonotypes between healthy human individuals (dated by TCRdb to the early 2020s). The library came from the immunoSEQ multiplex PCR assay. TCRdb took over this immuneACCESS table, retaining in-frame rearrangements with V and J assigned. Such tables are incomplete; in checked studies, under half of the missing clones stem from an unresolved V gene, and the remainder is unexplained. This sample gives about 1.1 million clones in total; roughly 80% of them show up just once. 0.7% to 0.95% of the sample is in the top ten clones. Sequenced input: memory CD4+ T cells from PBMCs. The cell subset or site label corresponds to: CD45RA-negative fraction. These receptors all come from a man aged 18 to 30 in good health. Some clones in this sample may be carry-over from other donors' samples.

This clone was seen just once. CDR3 sequence (DNA): TGTGCCAGCTCACCACCATCGGCTTTCCAAGAGACCCAGTACTTC. Its protein is CASSPPSAFQETQYF. V usage is TRBV18 and J usage is TRBJ2-5; no reliable D call. The CDR3 covers 15 residues. Per germline, CDR1 KGHSH and CDR2 LQKENI. The germline V and J ends were trimmed by 0 bases and 1 base, with 9 bases remaining between them.

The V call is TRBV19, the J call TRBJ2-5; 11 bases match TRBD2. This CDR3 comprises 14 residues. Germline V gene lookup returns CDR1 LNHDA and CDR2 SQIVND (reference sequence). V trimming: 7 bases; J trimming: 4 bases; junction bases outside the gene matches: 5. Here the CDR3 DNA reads TGTGCCAGTAATAGCGGGAGGGCCGGAGAGACCCAGTACTTC. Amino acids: CASNSGRAGETQYF.

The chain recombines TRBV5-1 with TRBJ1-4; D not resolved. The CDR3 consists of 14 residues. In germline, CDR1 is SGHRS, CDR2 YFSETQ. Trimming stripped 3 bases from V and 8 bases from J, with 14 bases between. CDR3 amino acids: CASSSGSTREKLFF. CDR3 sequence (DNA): TGCGCCAGCAGCTCGGGGTCTACCCGGGAAAAACTGTTTTTT.

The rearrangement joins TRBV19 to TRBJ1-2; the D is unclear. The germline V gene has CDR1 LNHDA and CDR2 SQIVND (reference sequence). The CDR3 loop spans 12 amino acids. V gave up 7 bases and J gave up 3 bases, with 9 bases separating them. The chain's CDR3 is CASKDAHYGYTF. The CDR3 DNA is TGTGCCAGTAAAGACGCTCACTATGGCTACACCTTC.

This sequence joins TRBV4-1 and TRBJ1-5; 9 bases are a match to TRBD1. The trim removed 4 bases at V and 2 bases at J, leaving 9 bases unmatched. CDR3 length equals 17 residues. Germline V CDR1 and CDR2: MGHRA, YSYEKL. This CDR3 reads CASSPYTQGAGNQPQHF. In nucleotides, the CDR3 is TGCGCCAGCAGCCCCTATACACAGGGGGCTGGCAATCAGCCCCAGCATTTT.

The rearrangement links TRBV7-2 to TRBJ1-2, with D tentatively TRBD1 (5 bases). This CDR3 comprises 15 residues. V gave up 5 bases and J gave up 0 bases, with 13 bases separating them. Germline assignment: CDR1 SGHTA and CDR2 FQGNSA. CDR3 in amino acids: CASSQDRSSNYGYTF. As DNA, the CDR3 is TGTGCCAGCAGCCAAGACAGATCCTCTAACTATGGCTACACCTTC.

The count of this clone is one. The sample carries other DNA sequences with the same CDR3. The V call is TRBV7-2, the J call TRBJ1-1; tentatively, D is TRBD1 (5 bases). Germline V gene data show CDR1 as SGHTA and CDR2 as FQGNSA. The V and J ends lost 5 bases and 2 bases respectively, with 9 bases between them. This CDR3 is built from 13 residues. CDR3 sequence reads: CASSLQGNTEAFF. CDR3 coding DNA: TGTGCCAGCAGCCTCCAGGGTAACACTGAAGCTTTCTTT.

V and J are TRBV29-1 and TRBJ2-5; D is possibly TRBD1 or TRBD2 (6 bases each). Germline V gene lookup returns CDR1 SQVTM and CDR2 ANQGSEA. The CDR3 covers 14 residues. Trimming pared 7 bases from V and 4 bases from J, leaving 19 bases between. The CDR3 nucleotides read TGCAGCGCCCCGGAAGGGGGGTGGGGAGAGACCCAGTACTTC. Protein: CSAPEGGWGETQYF.

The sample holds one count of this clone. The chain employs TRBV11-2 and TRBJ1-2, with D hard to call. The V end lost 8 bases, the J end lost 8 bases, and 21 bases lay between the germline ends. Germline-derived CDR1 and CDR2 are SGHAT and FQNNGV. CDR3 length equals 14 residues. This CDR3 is CASAISGVGNGYTF. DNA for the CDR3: TGTGCCAGCGCTATTTCTGGGGTGGGAAACGGCTACACCTTC.

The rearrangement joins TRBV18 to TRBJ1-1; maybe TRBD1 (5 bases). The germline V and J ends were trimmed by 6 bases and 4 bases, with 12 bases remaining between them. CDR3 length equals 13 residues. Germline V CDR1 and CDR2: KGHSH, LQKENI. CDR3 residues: CASSREQATEAFF. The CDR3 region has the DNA TGTGCCAGCTCCCGGGAACAGGCCACTGAAGCTTTCTTT.

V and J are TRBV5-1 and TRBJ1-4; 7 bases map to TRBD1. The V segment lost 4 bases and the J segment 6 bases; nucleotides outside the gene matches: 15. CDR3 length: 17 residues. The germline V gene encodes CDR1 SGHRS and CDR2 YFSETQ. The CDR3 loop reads CASSHSTLGGGDEKLFF. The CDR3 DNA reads TGCGCCAGCAGCCACTCCACCTTAGGGGGCGGTGATGAAAAACTGTTTTTT.

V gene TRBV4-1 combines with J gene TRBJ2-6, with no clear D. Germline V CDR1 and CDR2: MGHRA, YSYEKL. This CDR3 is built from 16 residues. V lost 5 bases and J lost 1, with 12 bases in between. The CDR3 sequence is CASSTRLASGANVLTF. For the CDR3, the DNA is TGCGCCAGCAGCACCCGACTCGCGTCTGGGGCCAACGTCCTGACTTTC.

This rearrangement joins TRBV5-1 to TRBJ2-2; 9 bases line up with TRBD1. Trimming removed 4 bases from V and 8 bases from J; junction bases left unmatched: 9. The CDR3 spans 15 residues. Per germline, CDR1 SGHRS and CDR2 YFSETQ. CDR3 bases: TGCGCCAGCAGCCCGGGACAGGGTTGGTTTGGGGAGCTGTTTTTT. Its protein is CASSPGQGWFGELFF.

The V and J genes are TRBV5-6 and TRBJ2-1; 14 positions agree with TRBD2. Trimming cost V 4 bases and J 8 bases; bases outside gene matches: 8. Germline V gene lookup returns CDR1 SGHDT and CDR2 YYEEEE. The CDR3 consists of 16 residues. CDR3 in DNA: TGTGCCAGCAGCCAGAAGGGACTAGCGGGAGTCCATGAGCAGTTCTTC. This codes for CASSQKGLAGVHEQFF.

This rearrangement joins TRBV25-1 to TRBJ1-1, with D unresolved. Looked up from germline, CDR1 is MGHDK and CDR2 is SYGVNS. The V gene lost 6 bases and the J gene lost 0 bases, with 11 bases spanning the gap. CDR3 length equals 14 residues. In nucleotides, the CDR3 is TGTGCCAGCAGCAGACACAACATGAACACTGAAGCTTTCTTT. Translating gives CASSRHNMNTEAFF.

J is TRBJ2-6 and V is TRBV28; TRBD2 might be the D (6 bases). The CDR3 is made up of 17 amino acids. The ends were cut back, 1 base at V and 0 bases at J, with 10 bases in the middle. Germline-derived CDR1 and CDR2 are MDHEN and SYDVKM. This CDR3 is CASSLSRRASGANVLTF. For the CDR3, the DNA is TGTGCCAGCAGTTTATCGAGGAGGGCCTCTGGGGCCAACGTCCTGACTTTC.

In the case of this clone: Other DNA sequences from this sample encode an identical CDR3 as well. CDR3: CASSPLGEKLFF. The CDR3 DNA is TGTGCCAGCTCACCACTGGGGGAAAAACTGTTTTTT. This chain uses TRBV18 with TRBJ1-4; D unclear. V lost 1 base and J lost 8, with 5 bases in between. Germline CDR1 and CDR2: KGHSH and LQKENI. CDR3 size: 12 residues.

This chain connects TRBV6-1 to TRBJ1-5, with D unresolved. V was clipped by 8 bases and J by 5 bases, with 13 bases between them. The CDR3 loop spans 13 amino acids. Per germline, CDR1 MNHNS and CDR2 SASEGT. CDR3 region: CASSVGRDQPQHF. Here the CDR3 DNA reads TGTGCCAGCTCCGTGGGTCGTGATCAGCCCCAGCATTTT.

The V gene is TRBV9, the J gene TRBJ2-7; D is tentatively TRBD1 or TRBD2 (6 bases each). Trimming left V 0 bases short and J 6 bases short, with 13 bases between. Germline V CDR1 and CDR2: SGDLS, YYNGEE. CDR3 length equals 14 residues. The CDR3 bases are TGTGCCAGCAGCGTAGACTCTGGAGGGGGCGAGCAGTACTTC. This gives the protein CASSVDSGGGEQYF.